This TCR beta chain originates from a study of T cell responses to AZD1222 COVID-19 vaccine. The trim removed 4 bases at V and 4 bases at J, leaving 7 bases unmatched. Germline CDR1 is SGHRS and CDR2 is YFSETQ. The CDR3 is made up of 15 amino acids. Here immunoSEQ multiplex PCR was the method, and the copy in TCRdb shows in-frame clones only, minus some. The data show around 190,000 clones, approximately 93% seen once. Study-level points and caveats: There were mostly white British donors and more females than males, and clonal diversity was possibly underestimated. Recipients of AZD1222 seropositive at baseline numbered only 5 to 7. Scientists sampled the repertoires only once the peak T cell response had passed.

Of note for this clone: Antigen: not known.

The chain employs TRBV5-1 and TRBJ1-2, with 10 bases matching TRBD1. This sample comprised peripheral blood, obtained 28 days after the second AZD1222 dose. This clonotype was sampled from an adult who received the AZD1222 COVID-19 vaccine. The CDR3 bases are TGCGCCAGCAGCGTCGGGACAGGGGTCGGCTATGGCTACACCTTC. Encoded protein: CASSVGTGVGYGYTF.